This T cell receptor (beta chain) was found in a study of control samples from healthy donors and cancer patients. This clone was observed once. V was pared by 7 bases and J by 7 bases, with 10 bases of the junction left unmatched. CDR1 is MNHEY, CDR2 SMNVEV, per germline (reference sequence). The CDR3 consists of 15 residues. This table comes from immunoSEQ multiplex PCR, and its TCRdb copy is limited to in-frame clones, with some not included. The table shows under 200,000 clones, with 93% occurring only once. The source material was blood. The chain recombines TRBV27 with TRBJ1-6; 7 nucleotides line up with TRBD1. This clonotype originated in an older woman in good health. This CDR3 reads CASTPGQRFNSPLHF. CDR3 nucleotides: TGTGCCAGCACCCCGGGACAGCGTTTCAATTCACCCCTCCACTTT.